This TCR beta chain was recovered during a study of cytomegalovirus exposure and HLA in healthy donors. With V trimmed by 1 base and J by 0 bases, 5 bases remained unmatched. CDR3 length: 16 residues. Germline V CDR1 and CDR2: LNHDA, SQIVND (reference sequence). In the PCR, 60 Vbeta and 13 Jbeta primers were used. Repertoires were generated with immunoSEQ multiplex PCR, while TCRdb's copy carries only in-frame clones and drops some. The repertoire holds hundreds of thousands of clones, approximately 80% seen once, with roughly 0.7% in the top ten. With regard to this clone: Antigen specificity is unknown.

Study conclusions and caveats: In an earlier analysis, in 620 or so donors, most V segments appeared productive either ~87% or ~30% of the time. Relative to equally common others, HLA-associated TCR beta chains showed greater clonal expansion in a later analysis. Presence/absence analyses took donor sequencing depth as roughly uniform. Analysis was carried out at a later point, and it linked a missense DCLRE1C variant to TCR beta V- and J-gene trimming.

This chain connects TRBV19 to TRBJ1-2; 7 positions match TRBD1. The sample comprised PBMCs. This sequence was found in a boy younger than 10 in good health and CMV-seronegative. CDR3 loop: CASSIGGQAANYGYTF. In nucleotides, the CDR3 is TGTGCCAGTAGTATAGGTGGACAGGCAGCTAACTATGGCTACACCTTC.